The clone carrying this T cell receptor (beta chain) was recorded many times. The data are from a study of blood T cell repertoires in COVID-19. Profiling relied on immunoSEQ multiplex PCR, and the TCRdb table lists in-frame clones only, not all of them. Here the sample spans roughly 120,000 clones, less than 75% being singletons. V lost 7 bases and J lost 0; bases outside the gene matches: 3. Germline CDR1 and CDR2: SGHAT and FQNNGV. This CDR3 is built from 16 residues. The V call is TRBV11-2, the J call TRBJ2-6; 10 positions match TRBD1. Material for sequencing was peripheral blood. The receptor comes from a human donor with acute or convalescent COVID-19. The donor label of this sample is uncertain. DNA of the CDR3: TGTGCCAGCACCCGGACAGGGGGCTCTGGGGCCAACGTCCTGACTTTC. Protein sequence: CASTRTGGSGANVLTF.